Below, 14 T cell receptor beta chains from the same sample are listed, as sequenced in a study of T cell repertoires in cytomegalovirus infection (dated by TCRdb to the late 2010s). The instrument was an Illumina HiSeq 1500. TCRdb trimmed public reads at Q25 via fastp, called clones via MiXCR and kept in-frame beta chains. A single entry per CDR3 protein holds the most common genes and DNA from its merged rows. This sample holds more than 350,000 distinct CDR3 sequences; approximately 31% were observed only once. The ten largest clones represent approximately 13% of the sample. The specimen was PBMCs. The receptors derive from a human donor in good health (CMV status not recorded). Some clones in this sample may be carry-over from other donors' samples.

The CDR3: CASSQERWPGELFF. The CDR3 nucleotides are TGCGCCAGCAGCCAAGAAAGGTGGCCCGGGGAGCTGTTTTTT. J is TRBJ2-2 and V is TRBV4-3; no clear D gene. From germline, CDR1 is LGHNA and CDR2 YSLEER. The CDR3 is made up of 14 amino acids. V was pared by 0 bases and J by 6 bases, with 8 bases between.

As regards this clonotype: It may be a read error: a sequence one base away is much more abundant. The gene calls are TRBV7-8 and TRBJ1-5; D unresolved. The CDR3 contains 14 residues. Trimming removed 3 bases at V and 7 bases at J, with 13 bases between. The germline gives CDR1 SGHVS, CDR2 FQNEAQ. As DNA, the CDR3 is TGTGCCAGCAGCTTCGGTATTGTGGTACAGCCCCAGCATTTT. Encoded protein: CASSFGIVVQPQHF.

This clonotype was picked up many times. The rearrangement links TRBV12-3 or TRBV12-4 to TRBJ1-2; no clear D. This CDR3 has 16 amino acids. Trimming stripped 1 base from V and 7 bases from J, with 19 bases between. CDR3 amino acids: CASSLGRRPLIGGYTF. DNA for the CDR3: TGTGCCAGCAGTTTAGGACGGAGGCCCTTGATAGGTGGCTACACCTTC.

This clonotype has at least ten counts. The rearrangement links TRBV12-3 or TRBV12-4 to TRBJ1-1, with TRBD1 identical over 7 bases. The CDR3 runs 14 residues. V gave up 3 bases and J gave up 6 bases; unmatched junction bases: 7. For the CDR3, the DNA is TGTGCCAGCAGTTTTAGCAGGGGGAGAGCTGAAGCTTTCTTT. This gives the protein CASSFSRGRAEAFF.

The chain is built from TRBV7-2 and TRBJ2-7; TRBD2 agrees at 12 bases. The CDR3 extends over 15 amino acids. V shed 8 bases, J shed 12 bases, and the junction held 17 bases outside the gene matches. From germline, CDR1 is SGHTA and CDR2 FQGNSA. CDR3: CASVSGLAGLEETYF. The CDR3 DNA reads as TGTGCCAGCGTCTCGGGACTAGCGGGCTTGGAGGAGACGTACTTC.

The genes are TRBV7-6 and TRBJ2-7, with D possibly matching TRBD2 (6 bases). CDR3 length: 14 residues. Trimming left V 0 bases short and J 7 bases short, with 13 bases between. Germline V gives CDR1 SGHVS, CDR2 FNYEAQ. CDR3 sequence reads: CASSLAGEADEQYF. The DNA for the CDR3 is TGTGCCAGCAGCTTAGCGGGGGAGGCTGATGAGCAGTACTTC.

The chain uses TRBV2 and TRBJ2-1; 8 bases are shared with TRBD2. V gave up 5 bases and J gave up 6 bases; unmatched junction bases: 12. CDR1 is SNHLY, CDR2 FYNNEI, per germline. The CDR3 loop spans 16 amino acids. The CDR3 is CASSTPGLVQSNEQFF. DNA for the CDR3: TGTGCCAGCAGTACTCCGGGACTAGTTCAGTCCAATGAGCAGTTCTTC.

The CDR3 protein is CASSTAGGARGNTIYF. In DNA form, the CDR3 reads TGTGCCAGCAGCACAGCAGGGGGCGCGCGGGGAAACACCATATATTTT. The chain has TRBV7-2 and TRBJ1-3, with 8 bases identical to TRBD1. The ends lost 5 bases at V and 4 bases at J; junction bases unmatched: 10. The CDR3 contains 16 residues. Germline V gene data show CDR1 as SGHTA and CDR2 as FQGNSA.

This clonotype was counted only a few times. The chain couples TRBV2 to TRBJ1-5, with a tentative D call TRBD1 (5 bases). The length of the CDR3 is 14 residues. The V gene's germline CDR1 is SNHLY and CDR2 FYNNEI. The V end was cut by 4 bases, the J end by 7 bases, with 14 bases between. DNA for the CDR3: TGTGCCAGCAGTGTGGGCCAGGGCGGACAGCCCCAGCATTTT. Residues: CASSVGQGGQPQHF.

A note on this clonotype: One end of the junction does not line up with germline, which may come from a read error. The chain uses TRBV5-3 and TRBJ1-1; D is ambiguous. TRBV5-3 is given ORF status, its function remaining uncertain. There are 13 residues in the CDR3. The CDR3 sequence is CASSLMQNTEAFF. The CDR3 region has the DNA TGTGCCAGCAGCTTGATGCAGAACACTGAAGCTTTCTTT.

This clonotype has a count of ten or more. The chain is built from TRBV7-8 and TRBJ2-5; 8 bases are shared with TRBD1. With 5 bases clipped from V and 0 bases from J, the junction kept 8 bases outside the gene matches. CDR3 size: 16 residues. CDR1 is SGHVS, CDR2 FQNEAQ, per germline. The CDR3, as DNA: TGTGCCAGCAGCCTTGGACAGGGAGATTACCAAGAGACCCAGTACTTC. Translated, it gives CASSLGQGDYQETQYF.

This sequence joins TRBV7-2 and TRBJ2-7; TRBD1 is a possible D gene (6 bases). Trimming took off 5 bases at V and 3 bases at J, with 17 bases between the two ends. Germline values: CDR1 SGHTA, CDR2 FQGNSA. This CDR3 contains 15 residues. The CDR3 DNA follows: TGTGCCAGCAGCCAGACAGGATCCAGCCACTACGAGCAGTACTTC. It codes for CASSQTGSSHYEQYF.

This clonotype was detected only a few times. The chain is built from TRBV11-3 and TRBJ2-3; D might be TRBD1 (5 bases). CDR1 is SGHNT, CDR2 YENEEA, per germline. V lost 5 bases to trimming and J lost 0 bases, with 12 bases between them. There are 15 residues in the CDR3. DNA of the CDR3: TGTGCCAGCAGCCAAGGACATCTCAGCACAGATACGCAGTATTTT. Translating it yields CASSQGHLSTDTQYF.

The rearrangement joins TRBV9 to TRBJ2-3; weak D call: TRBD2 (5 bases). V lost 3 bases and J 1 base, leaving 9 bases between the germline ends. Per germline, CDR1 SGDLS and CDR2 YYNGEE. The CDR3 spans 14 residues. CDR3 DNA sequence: TGTGCCAGCAGCGATGCGGGCGGCACAGATACGCAGTATTTT. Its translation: CASSDAGGTDTQYF.